This T cell receptor (beta chain) was retrieved from a study of identical twins. TCRdb fed the 5' RACE reads into MiXCR, producing one record per CDR3 protein. The repertoire holds roughly 500,000 distinct CDR3 sequences, with about 20% as singletons. The CDR3 contains 15 residues. V gave up 5 bases and J gave up 0 bases, with 11 bases separating them. Germline CDR1 reads MNHNS; CDR2 reads SASEGT. The same specimen was also included in a second study, on T cells expressing NK-cell markers.

The chain carries TRBV6-1 and TRBJ1-3; D is ambiguous. The sample was CD4+ T cells sorted from blood. The source of this sequence is a woman between 18 and 29 years old in good health. CDR3 sequence reads: CASSTSIFSGNTIYF. The CDR3 nucleotides read TGTGCCAGCAGTACCTCCATCTTCTCTGGAAACACCATATATTTT.